This T cell receptor (beta chain) comes out of a study of blood T cells in healthy people across ages. Regarding the study as a whole: A roughly linear age-dependent decrease characterized TCR beta diversity per million T cells.

V was shortened by 5 bases and J by 3 bases, with 13 bases between the two germline ends. Germline V gene data show CDR1 as MNHEY and CDR2 as SVGAGI. The CDR3 extends over 15 amino acids. The authors ran a second PCR of about 6 to 11 cycles using a sample-barcoded 5' primer and a J-beta primer mix. One entry per CDR3 protein, called by TCRdb with MiXCR from the 5' RACE reads. The repertoire holds under 800,000 distinct CDR3 sequences, with roughly 20% as singletons. On this clonotype itself: Its antigen is as yet unknown.

Sequencing used blood. The rearrangement joins TRBV6-5 to TRBJ2-2; D is unclear. The source of this sequence is a man between 65 and 80 years old in good health. CDR3 in amino acids: CASSPALSDTGELFF. CDR3 sequence (DNA): TGTGCCAGCAGTCCCGCACTTTCGGACACCGGGGAGCTGTTTTTT.